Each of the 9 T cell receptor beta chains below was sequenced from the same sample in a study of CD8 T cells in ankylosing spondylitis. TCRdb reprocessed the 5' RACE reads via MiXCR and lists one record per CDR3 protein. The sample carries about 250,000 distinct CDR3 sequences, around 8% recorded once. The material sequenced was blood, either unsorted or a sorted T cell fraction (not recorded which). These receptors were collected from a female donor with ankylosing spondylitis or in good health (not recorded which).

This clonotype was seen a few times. The CDR3 here is CASRSSPGQGAGGYTF. CDR3 in DNA: TGTGCCAGCAGGTCATCGCCGGGACAGGGGGCGGGTGGCTACACCTTC. The genes are TRBV7-2 and TRBJ1-2; 12 bases align to TRBD1. V trimming: 6 bases; J trimming: 7 bases; junction bases outside the gene matches: 12. The CDR3 is 16 residues long. The germline V gene has CDR1 SGHTA and CDR2 FQGNSA.

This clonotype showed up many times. The CDR3 DNA reads TGTGCCAGCAGCCCCCCCCCGGGGCTAGCGGGAGCTGGGTACGAGCAGTACTTC. It specifies CASSPPPGLAGAGYEQYF. The chain has TRBV4-2 and TRBJ2-7; 10 bases map to TRBD2. From germline, CDR1 is LGHNA and CDR2 YNFKEQ. V shed 4 bases, J shed 4 bases, and the junction held 16 bases outside the gene matches. This CDR3 has 18 amino acids.

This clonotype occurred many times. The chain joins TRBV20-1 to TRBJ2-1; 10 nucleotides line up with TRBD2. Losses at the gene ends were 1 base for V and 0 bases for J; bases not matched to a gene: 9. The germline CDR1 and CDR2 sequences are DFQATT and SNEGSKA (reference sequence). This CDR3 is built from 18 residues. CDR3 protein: CSARAGLAVKFSYNEQFF. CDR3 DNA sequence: TGCAGTGCTAGAGCAGGACTAGCGGTGAAATTCTCCTACAATGAGCAGTTCTTC.

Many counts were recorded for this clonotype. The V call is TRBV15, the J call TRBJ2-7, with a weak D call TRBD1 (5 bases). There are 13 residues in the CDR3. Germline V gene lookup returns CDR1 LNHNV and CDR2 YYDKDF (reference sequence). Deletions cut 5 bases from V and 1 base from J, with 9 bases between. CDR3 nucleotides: TGTGCCACCAGCGACAGTGGGTCCTACGAGCAGTACTTC. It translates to CATSDSGSYEQYF.

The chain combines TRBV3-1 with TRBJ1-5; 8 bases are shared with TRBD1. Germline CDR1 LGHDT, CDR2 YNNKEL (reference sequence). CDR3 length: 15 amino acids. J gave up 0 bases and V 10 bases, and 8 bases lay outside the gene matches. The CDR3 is CATCRGQGSNQPQHF. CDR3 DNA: TGTGCCACCTGCCGCGGACAGGGTAGCAATCAGCCCCAGCATTTT.

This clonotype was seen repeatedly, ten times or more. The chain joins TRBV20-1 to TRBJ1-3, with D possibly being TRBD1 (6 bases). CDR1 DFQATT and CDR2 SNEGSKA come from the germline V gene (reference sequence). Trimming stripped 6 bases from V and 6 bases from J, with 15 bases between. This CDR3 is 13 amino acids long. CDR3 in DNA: TGCAGTGCCCCAGGGGAGGTCGAAAACACCATATATTTT. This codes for CSAPGEVENTIYF.

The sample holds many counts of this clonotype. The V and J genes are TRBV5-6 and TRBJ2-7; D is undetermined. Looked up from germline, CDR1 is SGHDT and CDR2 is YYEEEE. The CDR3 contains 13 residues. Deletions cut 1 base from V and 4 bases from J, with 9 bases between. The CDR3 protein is CASSLFDPYEQYF. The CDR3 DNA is TGTGCCAGCAGCTTGTTCGACCCGTACGAGCAGTACTTC.

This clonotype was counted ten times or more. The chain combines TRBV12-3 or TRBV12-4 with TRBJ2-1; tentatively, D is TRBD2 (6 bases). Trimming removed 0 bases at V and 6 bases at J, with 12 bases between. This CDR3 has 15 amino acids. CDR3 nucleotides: TGTGCCAGCAGTTTAGCGCTCCGGGGGAGCAATGAGCAGTTCTTC. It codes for CASSLALRGSNEQFF.

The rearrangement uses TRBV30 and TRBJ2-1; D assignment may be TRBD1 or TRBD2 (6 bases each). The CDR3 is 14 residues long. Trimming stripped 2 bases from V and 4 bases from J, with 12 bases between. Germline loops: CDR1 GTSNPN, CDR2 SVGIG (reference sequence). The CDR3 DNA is TGTGCCTGGAGTAGGGGGGACTCATACAATGAGCAGTTCTTC. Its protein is CAWSRGDSYNEQFF.